Presented here are 9 T cell receptor beta chains from one specimen sequenced in a study of cytomegalovirus exposure and HLA in healthy donors. Use of 60 Vbeta and 13 Jbeta primers characterized the PCR. The table came from immunoSEQ multiplex PCR; TCRdb's copy has only in-frame clones and leaves some out. The sample records about 200,000 clones, 70% to 85% being singletons. The sequencing input was PBMCs. These receptors all come from a girl aged 2 to 9 in good health and CMV-seronegative.

This clone was counted only a few times. The CDR3 nucleotides are TGTGCCAGCACCCGGTTCGAAGATCAGCCCCAGCATTTT. As protein: CASTRFEDQPQHF. The chain joins TRBV2 to TRBJ1-5; D is unresolved. Germline CDR1 reads SNHLY; CDR2 reads FYNNEI. This CDR3 is 13 amino acids long. V was clipped by 7 bases and J by 5 bases, with 12 bases between them.

The V call is TRBV4-1, the J call TRBJ2-4, with TRBD2 as a possible D gene (5 bases). Looked up from germline, CDR1 is MGHRA and CDR2 is YSYEKL. The V end was cut by 7 bases, the J end by 0 bases, with 10 bases between. This CDR3 is built from 14 residues. CDR3 region: CASKPDLAKNIQYF. The CDR3, as DNA: TGCGCCAGCAAGCCGGACTTAGCCAAAAACATTCAGTACTTC.

The rearrangement joins TRBV7-9 to TRBJ2-7, with unresolved D. The V and J ends lost 5 bases and 6 bases respectively, with 8 bases between them. This CDR3 region has 11 residues. Germline V gene lookup returns CDR1 SEHNR and CDR2 FQNEAQ (reference sequence). The CDR3 nucleotides are TGTGCCAGCAGCCCCCTCCCCGAGCAGTACTTC. It specifies CASSPLPEQYF.

V gene TRBV7-2 combines with J gene TRBJ1-2; D is ambiguous. V was trimmed by 1 base and J by 4 bases, leaving 7 bases between them. Germline values: CDR1 SGHTA, CDR2 FQGNSA. The CDR3 is 13 amino acids. Here the CDR3 DNA reads TGTGCCAGCAGCTTAGGACAACTCTATGGCTACACCTTC. Protein: CASSLGQLYGYTF.

In this sample, this clone turned up once. This rearrangement joins TRBV7-9 to TRBJ2-1, with D perhaps matching TRBD2 (6 bases). This CDR3 region has 16 residues. The V end was cut by 1 base, the J end by 6 bases, with 16 bases between. Germline V CDR1 and CDR2: SEHNR, FQNEAQ (reference sequence). The CDR3 nucleotides read TGTGCCAGCAGCTTAGAAGGCCGGTGGAGGGGCAATGAGCAGTTCTTC. Translating gives CASSLEGRWRGNEQFF. The full variable domain, in which reference TRBV7-9 and TRBJ2-1 provide the parts outside the CDR3, is DTGVSQNPRHKITKRGQNVTFRCDPISEHNRLYWYRQTLGQGPEFLTYFQNEAQLEKSRLLSDRFSAERPKGSFSTLEIQRTEQGDSAMYLCASSLEGRWRGNEQFFGPGTRLTVL.

V usage is TRBV7-9 and J usage is TRBJ2-3, with 8 nucleotides matching TRBD2. In germline, CDR1 is SEHNR, CDR2 FQNEAQ (reference sequence). The J segment lost 0 bases and the V segment lost 5 bases, leaving 16 bases of the junction unmatched. The CDR3 consists of 19 residues. The CDR3 bases are TGTGCCAGCAGCACAAACAAGTACATAGCGGGGCCTAGCACAGATACGCAGTATTTT. This translates into CASSTNKYIAGPSTDTQYF.

The chain joins TRBV25-1 to TRBJ2-6; the match to TRBD1 covers 9 bases. Germline V gene data show CDR1 as MGHDK and CDR2 as SYGVNS. The CDR3 length is 16 residues. J gave up 4 bases and V 4 bases, and 5 bases lay outside the gene matches. CDR3 in DNA: TGTGCCAGCAGTGGAAGGGACAGGGAGGGGGCCAACGTCCTGACTTTC. This sequence encodes CASSGRDREGANVLTF. Complete variable domain (other parts from reference TRBV25-1 and TRBJ2-6): EADIYQTPRYLVIGTGKKITLECSQTMGHDKMYWYQQDPGMELHLIHYSYGVNSTEKGDLSSESTVSRIRTEHFPLTLESARPSHTSQYLCASSGRDREGANVLTFGAGSRLTVL.

There are a few counts of this clone. The chain carries TRBV4-1 and TRBJ2-2, with a possible D match to TRBD2 (5 bases). Deletions cut 0 bases from V and 3 bases from J, with 5 bases between. The CDR3 spans 14 residues. Germline CDR1 is MGHRA and CDR2 is YSYEKL. CDR3 sequence reads: CASSQEDYTGELFF. The CDR3 DNA is TGCGCCAGCAGCCAAGAGGACTACACCGGGGAGCTGTTTTTT.

DNA for the CDR3: TGTGCCAGCAGTTACGTGAAGGGGTGGGGCGAGCAGTACTTC. Protein product: CASSYVKGWGEQYF. The V call is TRBV6-5, the J call TRBJ2-7; D might be TRBD1 (5 bases). V gave up 2 bases and J gave up 6 bases, with 14 bases separating them. The CDR3 spans 14 residues. From germline, CDR1 is MNHEY and CDR2 SVGAGI.